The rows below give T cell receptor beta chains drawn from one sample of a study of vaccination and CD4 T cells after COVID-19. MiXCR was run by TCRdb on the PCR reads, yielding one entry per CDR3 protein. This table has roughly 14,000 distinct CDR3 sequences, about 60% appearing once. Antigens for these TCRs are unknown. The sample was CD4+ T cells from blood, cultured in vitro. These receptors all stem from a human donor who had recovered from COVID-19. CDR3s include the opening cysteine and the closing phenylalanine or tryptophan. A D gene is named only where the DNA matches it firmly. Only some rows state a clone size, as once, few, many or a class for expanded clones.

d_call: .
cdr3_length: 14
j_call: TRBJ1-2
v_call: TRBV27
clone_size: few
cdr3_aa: CASSPAGRGNGYTF
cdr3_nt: TGTGCCAGCAGTCCCGCGGGGCGGGGGAATGGCTACACCTTC

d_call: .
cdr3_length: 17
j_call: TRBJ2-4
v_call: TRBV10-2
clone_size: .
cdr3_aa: CASSEPGVGRAKNIQYF
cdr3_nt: TGCGCCAGCAGTGAGCCCGGCGTGGGGAGGGCCAAAAACATTCAGTACTTC

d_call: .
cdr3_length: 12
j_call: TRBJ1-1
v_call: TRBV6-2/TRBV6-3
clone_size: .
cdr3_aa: CASSYWNTEAFF
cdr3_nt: TGTGCCAGCAGTTATTGGAACACTGAAGCTTTCTTT

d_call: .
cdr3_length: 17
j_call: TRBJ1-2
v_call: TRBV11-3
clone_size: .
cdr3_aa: CASSLRGGARANYGYTF
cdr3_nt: TGTGCCAGCAGCTTAAGAGGAGGGGCCAGAGCTAACTATGGCTACACCTTC

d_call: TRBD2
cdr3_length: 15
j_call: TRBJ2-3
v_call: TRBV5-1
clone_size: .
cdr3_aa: CASSLAGDGTDTQYF
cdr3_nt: TGCGCCAGCAGCTTAGCGGGAGACGGGACAGATACGCAGTATTTT

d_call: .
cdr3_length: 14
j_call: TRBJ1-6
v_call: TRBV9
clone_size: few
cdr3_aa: CASSLGEGRSPLHF
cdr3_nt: TGTGCCAGCAGCCTCGGGGAGGGACGATCACCCCTCCACTTT

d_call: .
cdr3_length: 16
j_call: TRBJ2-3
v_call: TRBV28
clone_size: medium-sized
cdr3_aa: CASSLYRLASTDTQYF
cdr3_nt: TGTGCCAGCAGTTTATATCGGCTAGCCAGCACAGATACGCAGTATTTT

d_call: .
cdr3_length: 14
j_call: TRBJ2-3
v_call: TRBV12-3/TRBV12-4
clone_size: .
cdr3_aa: CASSPRSRTDTQYF
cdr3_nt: TGTGCCAGCAGTCCCCGGAGCCGCACAGATACGCAGTATTTT

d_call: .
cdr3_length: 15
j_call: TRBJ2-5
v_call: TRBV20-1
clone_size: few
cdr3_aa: CSASPGTGLQETQYF
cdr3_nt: TGCAGTGCTTCCCCCGGAACGGGACTCCAAGAGACCCAGTACTTC

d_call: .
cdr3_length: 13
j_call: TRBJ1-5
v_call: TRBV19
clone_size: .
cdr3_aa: CASKLVPGQPQHF
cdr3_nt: TGTGCCAGTAAGTTGGTTCCCGGTCAGCCCCAGCATTTT

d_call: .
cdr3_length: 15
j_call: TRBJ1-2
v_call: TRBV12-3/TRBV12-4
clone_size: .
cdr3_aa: CASTPSGGRMYGYTF
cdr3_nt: TGTGCCAGCACCCCGAGTGGGGGGCGCATGTATGGCTACACCTTC

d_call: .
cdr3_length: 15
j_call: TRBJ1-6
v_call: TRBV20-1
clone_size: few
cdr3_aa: CSARTKPTGKSPLHF
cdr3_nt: TGCAGTGCTAGAACCAAGCCTACAGGAAAGTCACCCCTCCACTTT

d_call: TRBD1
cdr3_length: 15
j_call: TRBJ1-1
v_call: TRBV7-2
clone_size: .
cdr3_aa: CASSLGQGGNTEAFF
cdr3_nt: TGTGCCAGCAGCCTAGGACAGGGGGGGAACACTGAAGCTTTCTTT

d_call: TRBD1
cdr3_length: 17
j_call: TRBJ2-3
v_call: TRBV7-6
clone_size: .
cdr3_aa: CASSLVETGSATDTQYF
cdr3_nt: TGTGCCAGCAGCTTAGTGGAGACAGGGTCAGCGACAGATACGCAGTATTTT

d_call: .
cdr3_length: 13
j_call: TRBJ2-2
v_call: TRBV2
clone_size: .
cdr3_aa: CASSGEITGELFF
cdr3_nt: TGTGCCAGCAGTGGGGAAATCACCGGGGAGCTGTTTTTT

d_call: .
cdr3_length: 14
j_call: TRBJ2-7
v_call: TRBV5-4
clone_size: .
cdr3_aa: CASTYGGQGYEQYF
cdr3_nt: TGTGCCAGCACTTATGGAGGGCAGGGCTACGAGCAGTACTTC

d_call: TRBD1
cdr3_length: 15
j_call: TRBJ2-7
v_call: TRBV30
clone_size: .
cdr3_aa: CAWRIPGTGSYEQYF
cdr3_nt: TGTGCCTGGAGGATCCCCGGGACAGGGTCCTACGAGCAGTACTTC

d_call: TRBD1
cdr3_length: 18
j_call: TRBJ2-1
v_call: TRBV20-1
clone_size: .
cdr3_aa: CSARDYRRQGGPYNEQFF
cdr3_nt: TGCAGTGCTAGAGATTATCGACGACAGGGCGGCCCCTACAATGAGCAGTTCTTC

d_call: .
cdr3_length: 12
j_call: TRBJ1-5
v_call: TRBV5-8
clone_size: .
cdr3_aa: CASSLFVGPQHF
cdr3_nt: TGTGCCAGCAGCTTGTTTGTTGGGCCCCAGCATTTT